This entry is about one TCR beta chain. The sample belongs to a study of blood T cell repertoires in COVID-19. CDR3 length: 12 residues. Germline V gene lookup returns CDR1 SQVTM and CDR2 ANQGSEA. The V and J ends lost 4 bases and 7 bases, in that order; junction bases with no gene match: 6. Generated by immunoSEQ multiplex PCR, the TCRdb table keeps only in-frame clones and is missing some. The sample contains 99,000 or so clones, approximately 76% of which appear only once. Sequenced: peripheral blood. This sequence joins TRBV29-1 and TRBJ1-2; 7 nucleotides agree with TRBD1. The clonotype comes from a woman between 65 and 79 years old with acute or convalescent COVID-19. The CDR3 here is CSVGGGAFGYTF. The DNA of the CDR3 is TGCAGCGTTGGAGGGGGCGCGTTTGGCTACACCTTC.